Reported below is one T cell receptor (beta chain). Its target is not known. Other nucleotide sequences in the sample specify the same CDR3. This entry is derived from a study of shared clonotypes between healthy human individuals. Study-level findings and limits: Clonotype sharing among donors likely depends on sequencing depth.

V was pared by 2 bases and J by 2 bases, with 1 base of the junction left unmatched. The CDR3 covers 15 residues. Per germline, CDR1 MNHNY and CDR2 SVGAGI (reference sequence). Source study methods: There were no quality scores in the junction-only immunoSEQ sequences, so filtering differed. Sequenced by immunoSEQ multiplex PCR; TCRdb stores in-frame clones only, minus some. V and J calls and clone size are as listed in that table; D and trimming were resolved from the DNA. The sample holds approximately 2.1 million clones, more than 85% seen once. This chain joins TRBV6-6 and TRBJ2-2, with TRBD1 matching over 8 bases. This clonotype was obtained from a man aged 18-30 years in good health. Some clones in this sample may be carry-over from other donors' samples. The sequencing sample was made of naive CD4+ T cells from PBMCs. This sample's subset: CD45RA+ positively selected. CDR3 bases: TGTGCCAGCAGTTACCAGGGGGCAAACACCGGGGAGCTGTTTTTT. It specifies CASSYQGANTGELFF.